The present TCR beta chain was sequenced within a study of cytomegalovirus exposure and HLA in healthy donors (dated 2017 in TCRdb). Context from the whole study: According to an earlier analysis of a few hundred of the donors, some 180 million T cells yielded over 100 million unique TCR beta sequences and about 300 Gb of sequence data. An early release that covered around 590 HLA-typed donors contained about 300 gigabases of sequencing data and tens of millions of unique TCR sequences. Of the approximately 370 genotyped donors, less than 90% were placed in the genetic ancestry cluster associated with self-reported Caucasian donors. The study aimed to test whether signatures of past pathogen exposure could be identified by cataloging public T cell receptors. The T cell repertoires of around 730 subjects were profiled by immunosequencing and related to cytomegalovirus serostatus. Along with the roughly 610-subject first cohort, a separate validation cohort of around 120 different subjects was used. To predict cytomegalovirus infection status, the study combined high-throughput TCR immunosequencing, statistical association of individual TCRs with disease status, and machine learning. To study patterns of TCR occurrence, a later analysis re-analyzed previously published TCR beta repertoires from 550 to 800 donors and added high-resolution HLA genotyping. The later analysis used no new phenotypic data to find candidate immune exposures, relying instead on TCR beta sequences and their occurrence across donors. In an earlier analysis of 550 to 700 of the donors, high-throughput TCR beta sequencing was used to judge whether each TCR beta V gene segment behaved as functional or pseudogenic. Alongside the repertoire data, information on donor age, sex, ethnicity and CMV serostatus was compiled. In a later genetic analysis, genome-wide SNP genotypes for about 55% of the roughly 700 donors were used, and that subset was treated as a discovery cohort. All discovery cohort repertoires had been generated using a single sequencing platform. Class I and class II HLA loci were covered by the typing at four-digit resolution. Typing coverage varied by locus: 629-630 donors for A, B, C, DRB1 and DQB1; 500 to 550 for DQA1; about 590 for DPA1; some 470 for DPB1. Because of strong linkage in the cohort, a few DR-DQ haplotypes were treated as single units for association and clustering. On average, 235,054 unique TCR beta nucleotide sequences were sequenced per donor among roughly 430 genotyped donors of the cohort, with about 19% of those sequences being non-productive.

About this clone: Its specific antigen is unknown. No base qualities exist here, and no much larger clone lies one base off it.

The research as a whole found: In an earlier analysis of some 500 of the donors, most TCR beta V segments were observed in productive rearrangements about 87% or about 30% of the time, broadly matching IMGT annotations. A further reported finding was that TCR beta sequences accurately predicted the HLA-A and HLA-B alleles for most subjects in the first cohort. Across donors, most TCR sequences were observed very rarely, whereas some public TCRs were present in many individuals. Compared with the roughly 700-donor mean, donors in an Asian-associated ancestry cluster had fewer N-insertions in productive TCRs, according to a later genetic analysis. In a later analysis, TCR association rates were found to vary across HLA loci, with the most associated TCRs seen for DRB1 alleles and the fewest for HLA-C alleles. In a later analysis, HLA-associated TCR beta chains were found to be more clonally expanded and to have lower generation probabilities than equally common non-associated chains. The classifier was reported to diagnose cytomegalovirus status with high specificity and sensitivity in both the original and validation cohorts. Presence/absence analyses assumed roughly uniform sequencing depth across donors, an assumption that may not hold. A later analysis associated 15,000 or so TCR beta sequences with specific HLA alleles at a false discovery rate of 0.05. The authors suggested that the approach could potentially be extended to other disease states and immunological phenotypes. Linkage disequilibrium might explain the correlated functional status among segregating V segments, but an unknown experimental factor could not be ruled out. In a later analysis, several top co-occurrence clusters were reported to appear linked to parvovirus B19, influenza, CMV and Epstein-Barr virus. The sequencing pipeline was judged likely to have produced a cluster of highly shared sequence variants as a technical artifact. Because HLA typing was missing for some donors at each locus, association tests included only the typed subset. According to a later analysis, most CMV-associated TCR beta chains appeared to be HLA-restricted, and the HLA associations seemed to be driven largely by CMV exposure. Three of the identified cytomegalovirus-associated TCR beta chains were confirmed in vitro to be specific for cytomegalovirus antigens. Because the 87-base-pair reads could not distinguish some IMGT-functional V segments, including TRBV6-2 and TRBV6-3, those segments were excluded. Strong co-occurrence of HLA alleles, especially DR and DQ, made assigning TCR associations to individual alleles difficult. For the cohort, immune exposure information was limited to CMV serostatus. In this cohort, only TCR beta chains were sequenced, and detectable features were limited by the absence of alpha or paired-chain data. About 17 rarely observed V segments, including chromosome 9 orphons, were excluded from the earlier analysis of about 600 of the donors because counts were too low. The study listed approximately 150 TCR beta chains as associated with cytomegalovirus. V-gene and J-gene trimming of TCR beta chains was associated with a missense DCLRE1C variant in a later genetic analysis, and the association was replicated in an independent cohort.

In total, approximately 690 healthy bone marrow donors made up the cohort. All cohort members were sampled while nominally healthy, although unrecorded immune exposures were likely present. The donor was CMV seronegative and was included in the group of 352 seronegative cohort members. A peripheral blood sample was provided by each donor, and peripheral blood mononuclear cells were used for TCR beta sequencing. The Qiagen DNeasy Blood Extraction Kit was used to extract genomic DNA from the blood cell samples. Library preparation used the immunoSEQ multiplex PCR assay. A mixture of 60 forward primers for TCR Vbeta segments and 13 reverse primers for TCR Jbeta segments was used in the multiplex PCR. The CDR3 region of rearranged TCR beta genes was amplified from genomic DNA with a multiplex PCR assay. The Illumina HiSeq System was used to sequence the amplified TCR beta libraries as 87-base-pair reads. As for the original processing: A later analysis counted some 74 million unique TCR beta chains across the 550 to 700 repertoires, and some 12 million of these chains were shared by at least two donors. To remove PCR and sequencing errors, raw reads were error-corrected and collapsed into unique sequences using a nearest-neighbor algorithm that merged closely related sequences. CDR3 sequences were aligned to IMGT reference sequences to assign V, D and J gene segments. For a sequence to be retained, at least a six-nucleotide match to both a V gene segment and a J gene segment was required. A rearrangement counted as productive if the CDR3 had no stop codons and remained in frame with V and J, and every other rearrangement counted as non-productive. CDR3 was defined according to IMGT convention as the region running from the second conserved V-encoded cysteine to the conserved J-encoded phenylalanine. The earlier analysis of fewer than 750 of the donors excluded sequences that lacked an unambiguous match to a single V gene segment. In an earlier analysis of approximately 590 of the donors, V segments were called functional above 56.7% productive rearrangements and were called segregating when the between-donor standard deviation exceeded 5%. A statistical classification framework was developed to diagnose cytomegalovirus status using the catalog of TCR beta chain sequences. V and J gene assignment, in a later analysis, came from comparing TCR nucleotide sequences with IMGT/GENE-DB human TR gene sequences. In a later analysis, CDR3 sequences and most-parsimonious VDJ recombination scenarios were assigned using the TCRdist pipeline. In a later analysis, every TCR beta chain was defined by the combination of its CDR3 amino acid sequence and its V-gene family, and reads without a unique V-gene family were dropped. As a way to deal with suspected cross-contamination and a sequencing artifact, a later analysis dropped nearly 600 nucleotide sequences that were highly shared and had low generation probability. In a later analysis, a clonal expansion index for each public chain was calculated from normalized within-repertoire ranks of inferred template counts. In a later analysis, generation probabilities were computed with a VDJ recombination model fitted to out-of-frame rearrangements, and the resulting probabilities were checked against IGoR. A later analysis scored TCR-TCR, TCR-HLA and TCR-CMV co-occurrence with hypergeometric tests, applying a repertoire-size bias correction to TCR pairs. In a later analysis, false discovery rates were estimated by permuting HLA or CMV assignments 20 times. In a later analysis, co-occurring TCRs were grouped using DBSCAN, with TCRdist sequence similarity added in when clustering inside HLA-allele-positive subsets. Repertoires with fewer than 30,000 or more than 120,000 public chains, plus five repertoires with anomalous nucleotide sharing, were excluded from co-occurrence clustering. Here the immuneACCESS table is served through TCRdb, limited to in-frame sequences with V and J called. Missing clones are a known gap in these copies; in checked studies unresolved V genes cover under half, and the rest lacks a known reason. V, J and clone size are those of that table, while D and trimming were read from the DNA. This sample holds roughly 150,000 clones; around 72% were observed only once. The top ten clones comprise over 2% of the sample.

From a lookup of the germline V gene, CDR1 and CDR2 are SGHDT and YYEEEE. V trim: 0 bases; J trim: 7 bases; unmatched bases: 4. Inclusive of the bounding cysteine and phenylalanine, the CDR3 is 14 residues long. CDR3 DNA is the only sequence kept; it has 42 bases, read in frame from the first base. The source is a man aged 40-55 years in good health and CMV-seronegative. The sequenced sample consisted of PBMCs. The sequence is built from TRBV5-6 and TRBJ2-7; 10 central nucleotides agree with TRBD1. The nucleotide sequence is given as TGTGCCAGCAGCTTGGGACAGGGGGCGCGTGAGCAGTACTTC. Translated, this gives CASSLGQGAREQYF. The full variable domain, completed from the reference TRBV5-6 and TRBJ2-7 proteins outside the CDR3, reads DAGVTQSPTHLIKTRGQQVTLRCSPKSGHDTVSWYQQALGQGPQFIFQYYEEEERQRGNFPDRFSGHQFPNYSSELNVNALLLGDSALYLCASSLGQGAREQYFGPGTRLTVT.